This T cell receptor beta chain was identified during a study of OX40 agonist ivuxolimab in advanced cancers. The wider study: In this trial design, patients received ivuxolimab intravenously at 0.01 to 10 mg/kg every 2 weeks. Overall study results and limits: Antigen specificity of clonally expanded peripheral T cells was not established.

Autoimmune disease history or systemic immunosuppression excluded patients. Clones were sequenced by immunoSEQ multiplex PCR, and TCRdb holds only the in-frame ones, with some missing. The data hold roughly 100,000 clones, with around 86% observed a single time. This clone showed up just once. Antigen unknown. CDR1 and CDR2 (germline): SNHLY, FYNNEI. V gave up 9 bases and J gave up 6 bases; unmatched junction bases: 9. The CDR3 is made up of 14 amino acids. The sequences come from CD4+ or CD8+ T cells sorted from blood, collected in a trial of the OX40 agonist ivuxolimab. The clonotype comes from an adult with an advanced solid tumor such as melanoma, head and neck, liver or kidney cancer. J is TRBJ2-1 and V is TRBV2; 9 bases are a match to TRBD1. CDR3 in amino acids: CASEGTGWVNEQFF. CDR3 nucleotide sequence: TGTGCCAGTGAAGGGACAGGGTGGGTCAATGAGCAGTTCTTC.